Listed here are 21 T cell receptor beta chains from one sample, sequenced in a study of T cell responses to AZD1222 COVID-19 vaccine. Profiling relied on immunoSEQ multiplex PCR, and the TCRdb table lists in-frame clones only, not all of them. The data contain 110,000 to 150,000 clones, approximately 93% of them singletons. The starting material was peripheral blood, obtained on day 0 of AZD1222 vaccination. Receptors originate from an adult in good health.

For the CDR3, the DNA is TGTGCCAGTAGTATGATGGGGGGGCAAAACACCATATATTTT. Protein sequence: CASSMMGGQNTIYF. The chain is built from TRBV19 and TRBJ1-3; D is perhaps TRBD1 (6 bases). Trimming removed 3 bases at V and 6 bases at J, with 12 bases between. CDR1 and CDR2 (germline): LNHDA, SQIVND (reference sequence). The CDR3 runs to 14 residues. The full variable domain, completed using reference TRBV19 and TRBJ1-3, is DGGITQSPKYLFRKEGQNVTLSCEQNLNHDAMYWYRQDPGQGLRLIYYSQIVNDFQKGDIAEGYSVSREKKESFPLTVTSAQKNPTAFYLCASSMMGGQNTIYFGEGSWLTVV.

The chain links TRBV21-1 to TRBJ2-1; the D call TRBD2 from the table was never checked on the DNA. TRBV21-1 is shown as a pseudogene. CDR3 length: 13 amino acids. CDR3 protein: CASGRSSYNEQFF. The CDR3 region has the DNA TGTGCCAGCGGGAGGAGCTCCTACAATGAGCAGTTCTTC.

This clone was detected once. The chain recombines TRBV19 with TRBJ2-7; D not resolved. The germline CDR1 and CDR2 sequences are LNHDA and SQIVND (reference sequence). Trimming took off 1 base at V and 1 base at J, with 8 bases between the two ends. There are 14 residues in the CDR3. The CDR3 DNA reads as TGTGCCAGTAGTATAGTCGGCCTTTCCTACGAGCAGTACTTC. Translating it yields CASSIVGLSYEQYF.

V gene TRBV6-5 combines with J gene TRBJ1-6; D call uncertain. V was trimmed by 6 bases and J by 10 bases, leaving 7 bases between them. The germline gives CDR1 MNHEY, CDR2 SVGAGI. The CDR3 extends over 11 amino acids. The CDR3 DNA follows: TGTGCCAGCAGCCACCCCTCACCCCTCCACTTT. Protein product: CASSHPSPLHF.

The chain employs TRBV27 and TRBJ2-7, with 7 bases identical to TRBD1. V lost 5 bases, J lost 4 bases, and 20 bases stayed unmatched. The germline V gene has CDR1 MNHEY and CDR2 SMNVEV (reference sequence). The length of the CDR3 is 18 residues. CDR3 DNA sequence: TGTGCCAGCAGTCCTTCGACAGGGATGAAGGTACGCCTATACGAGCAGTACTTC. Protein sequence: CASSPSTGMKVRLYEQYF.

As to this clone: At one end, the junction sequence differs from germline, possibly due to a read error. The chain links TRBV9 to TRBJ2-2; D is undetermined. Germline-derived CDR1 and CDR2 are SGDLS and YYNGEE. This CDR3 contains 14 residues. The CDR3 is CASSVDGSTEELFF. The CDR3 coding sequence is TGTGCCAGCAGCGTAGACGGGTCCACCGAGGAGCTGTTTTTT.

This clone was seen only once. The chain has TRBV7-2 and TRBJ2-3, with D unresolved. V was trimmed by 3 bases and J by 2 bases, leaving 6 bases between them. CDR1 and CDR2 from the germline V gene are SGHTA and FQGNSA. The CDR3 covers 13 residues. The CDR3 spells CASSFDFTDTQYF. Written as DNA, the CDR3 is TGTGCCAGCAGCTTCGACTTCACAGATACGCAGTATTTT. Filled out from reference TRBV7-2 and TRBJ2-3, the complete variable domain reads GAGVSQSPSNKVTEKGKDVELRCDPISGHTALYWYRQSLGQGLEFLIYFQGNSAPDKSGLPSDRFSAERTGGSVSTLTIQRTQQEDSAVYLCASSFDFTDTQYFGPGTRLTVL.

The rearrangement links TRBV19 to TRBJ2-1; the D gene is possibly TRBD2 (6 bases). The germline V and J ends were trimmed by 6 bases and 5 bases, with 14 bases remaining between them. Germline CDR1 LNHDA, CDR2 SQIVND (reference sequence). This CDR3 region has 14 residues. As DNA, the CDR3 is TGTGCCAGTAGCCAAGGGCGGGGAGACAATGAGCAGTTCTTC. Translating it yields CASSQGRGDNEQFF.

Only a few counts were recorded for this clone. V gene TRBV27 combines with J gene TRBJ2-7; possibly TRBD2 for D (6 bases). V lost 1 base to trimming and J lost 6 bases, with 10 bases between them. The CDR3 has 13 amino acids. Per the germline V gene, CDR1 is MNHEY and CDR2 is SMNVEV (reference sequence). The CDR3 sequence is CASSLFWGGEQYF. DNA for the CDR3: TGTGCCAGCAGTTTATTCTGGGGAGGCGAGCAGTACTTC.

The chain uses TRBV27 and TRBJ2-7, with TRBD1 as a possible D gene (5 bases). V was pared by 8 bases and J by 3 bases, with 11 bases between. This CDR3 contains 12 residues. The germline gives CDR1 MNHEY, CDR2 SMNVEV (reference sequence). CDR3 sequence (DNA): TGTGCCAGCGGGGCAGAACTCTACGAGCAGTACTTC. It specifies CASGAELYEQYF.

This clone was seen once. CDR3 loop: CARRYNRGPEAFF. The CDR3 DNA sequence: TGTGCCAGAAGGTACAACAGGGGCCCTGAAGCTTTCTTT. The V call is TRBV5-3, the J call TRBJ1-1; 7 bases fit TRBD1. TRBV5-3 is labeled an ORF, and its function is uncertain. This CDR3 is 13 amino acids long. The V segment lost 5 bases and the J segment 6 bases; nucleotides outside the gene matches: 7.

This clone was seen once. The genes are TRBV6-5 and TRBJ1-5; no definite D call. The CDR3 loop spans 11 amino acids. Germline V gene lookup returns CDR1 MNHEY and CDR2 SVGAGI. V gave up 8 bases and J gave up 3 bases, with 5 bases separating them. The CDR3 sequence: CASFDNQPQHF. The CDR3, as DNA: TGTGCCAGCTTCGACAATCAGCCCCAGCATTTT.

The chain joins TRBV9 to TRBJ2-7; D is perhaps TRBD1 or TRBD2 (6 bases each). Trimming removed 3 bases at V and 3 bases at J, with 16 bases between. Germline V gene sequence: CDR1 SGDLS, CDR2 YYNGEE. CDR3 length equals 15 residues. The CDR3 region is CASSAAGGRGYEQYF. CDR3 DNA: TGTGCCAGCAGCGCCGCCGGGGGCAGAGGCTACGAGCAGTACTTC.

This clone was counted once. The chain recombines TRBV2 with TRBJ2-3; D is unresolved. Germline CDR1 reads SNHLY; CDR2 reads FYNNEI. The CDR3 is 15 residues long. The germline V and J ends were trimmed by 3 bases and 0 bases, with 10 bases remaining between them. The CDR3 bases are TGTGCCAGCAGTGAGTCCGGGCTTAGCACAGATACGCAGTATTTT. This gives the protein CASSESGLSTDTQYF.

V and J are TRBV30 and TRBJ1-5; unclear D gene. The CDR3 length is 10 residues. V lost 8 bases to trimming and J lost 4 bases, with 6 bases between them. Germline CDR1 and CDR2: GTSNPN and SVGIG (reference sequence). The CDR3 sequence: CAAGNQPQHF. The CDR3 DNA follows: TGTGCCGCGGGGAATCAGCCCCAGCATTTT.

This rearrangement joins TRBV2 to TRBJ1-1, with 7 bases fitting TRBD1. The CDR3 has 13 amino acids. V shed 6 bases, J shed 7 bases, and the junction held 8 bases outside the gene matches. Germline V gives CDR1 SNHLY, CDR2 FYNNEI. The CDR3 DNA follows: TGTGCCAGCAGGGATCAGGGGGACGGTGAAGCTTTCTTT. Translation: CASRDQGDGEAFF.

The chain carries TRBV10-3 and TRBJ2-7; 7 positions agree with TRBD2. From germline, CDR1 is ENHRY and CDR2 SYGVKD. The CDR3 contains 12 residues. The trim removed 11 bases at V and 1 base at J, leaving 5 bases unmatched. CDR3 bases: TGTGCCGTCGGGACTATTTCCTACGAGCAGTACTTC. Translation: CAVGTISYEQYF.

Note on this clone: Other DNA sequences of this sample code for an identical CDR3. V and J are TRBV19 and TRBJ2-3, with D hard to call. With 2 bases removed from V and 3 bases from J, the gap between germline ends came to 0 bases. Germline V CDR1 and CDR2: LNHDA, SQIVND (reference sequence). This CDR3 is built from 11 residues. In nucleotides, the CDR3 is TGTGCCAGTAGTATAACAGATACGCAGTATTTT. Its translation: CASSITDTQYF. Supplemented by reference TRBV19 and TRBJ2-3, the full variable domain reads DGGITQSPKYLFRKEGQNVTLSCEQNLNHDAMYWYRQDPGQGLRLIYYSQIVNDFQKGDIAEGYSVSREKKESFPLTVTSAQKNPTAFYLCASSITDTQYFGPGTRLTVL.

The chain links TRBV7-9 to TRBJ2-5, with a possible D match to TRBD2 (5 bases). The length of the CDR3 is 13 residues. Trimming removed 5 bases at V and 5 bases at J, with 12 bases between. Germline CDR1 SEHNR, CDR2 FQNEAQ (reference sequence). The CDR3 spells CASSDTRDETQYF. CDR3 nucleotides: TGTGCCAGCAGCGACACTAGGGATGAGACCCAGTACTTC.

J is TRBJ2-3 and V is TRBV28, with 7 bases that match TRBD1. With 6 bases clipped from V and 1 base from J, the junction kept 13 bases outside the gene matches. The CDR3 runs to 17 residues. In germline, CDR1 is MDHEN, CDR2 SYDVKM. The CDR3 loop is CASSLFPGQRGTDTQYF. The CDR3 nucleotides read TGTGCCAGCAGCCTCTTCCCGGGACAGAGAGGCACAGATACGCAGTATTTT.

V usage is TRBV3-1 (or the pseudogene TRBV3-2) and J usage is TRBJ1-4, with 7 positions matching TRBD1. This CDR3 has 15 amino acids. The germline V gene has CDR1 LGHDT and CDR2 YNNKEL (reference sequence). The ends lost 2 bases at V and 8 bases at J; junction bases unmatched: 8. This CDR3 reads CASSQQTGSGEKLFF. The CDR3 DNA sequence: TGTGCCAGCAGCCAACAGACAGGGTCAGGGGAAAAACTGTTTTTT.